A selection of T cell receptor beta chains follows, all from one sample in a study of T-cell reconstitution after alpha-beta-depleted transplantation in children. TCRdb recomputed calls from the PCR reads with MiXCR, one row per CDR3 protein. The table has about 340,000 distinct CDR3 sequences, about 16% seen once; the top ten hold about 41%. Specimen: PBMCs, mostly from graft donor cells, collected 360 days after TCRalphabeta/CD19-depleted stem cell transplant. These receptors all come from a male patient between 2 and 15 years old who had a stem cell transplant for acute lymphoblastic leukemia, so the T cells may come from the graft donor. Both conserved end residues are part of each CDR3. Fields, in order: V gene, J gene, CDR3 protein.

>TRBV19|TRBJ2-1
CASSGTSGSYEQFF
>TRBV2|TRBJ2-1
CASSVPGQGTLTSGIFNEQFF
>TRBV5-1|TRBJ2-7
CASSSKRASGAYEQYF
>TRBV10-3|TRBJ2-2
CAISEYGFTGELFF
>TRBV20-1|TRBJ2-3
CSAEGGNPPDTQYF
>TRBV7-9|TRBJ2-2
CASTSPQGRNGELFF
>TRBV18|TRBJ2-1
CASSLRSMGSEQFF
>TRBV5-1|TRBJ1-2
CASSLPHQGGDGYTF
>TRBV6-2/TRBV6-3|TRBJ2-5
CASSYPKGGLETQYF
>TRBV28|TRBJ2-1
CASSFEGGSGNEQFF
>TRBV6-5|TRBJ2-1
CASSRSSYNEQFF
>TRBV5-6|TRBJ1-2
CASSFVQGANYGYTF
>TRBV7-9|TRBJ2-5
CASRDGLEETQYF
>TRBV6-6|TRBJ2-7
CASRGLAGLEQYF
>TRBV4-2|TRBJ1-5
CASSRPGDQPQHF
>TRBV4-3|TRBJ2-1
CASSQEPHTGGDEQFF
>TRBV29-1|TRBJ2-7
CSVGLGRGSYEQYF
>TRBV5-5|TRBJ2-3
CASSLPSASGNTDTQYF
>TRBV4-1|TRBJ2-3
CASNGGRFADTQYF
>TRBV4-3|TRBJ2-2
CASSQEARGHTGELFF
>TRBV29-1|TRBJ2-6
CSVEWVSGANVLTF
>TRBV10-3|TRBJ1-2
CAISEYLRAGYTF
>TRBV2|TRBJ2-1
CASSAINEQFF
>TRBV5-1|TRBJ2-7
CASSLGATGANEQYF
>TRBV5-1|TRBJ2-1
CASSLTADRGNEQFF
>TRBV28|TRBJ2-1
CASSSDRDEQFF
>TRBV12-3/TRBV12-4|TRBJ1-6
CASSLGLGNSPLHF
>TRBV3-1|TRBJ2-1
CASSQRVLTHNEQFF
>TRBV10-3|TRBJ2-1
CAISDGTSAYNEQFF
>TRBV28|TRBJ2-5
CASSLLQGLETQYF
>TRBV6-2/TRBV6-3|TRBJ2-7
CASSYSPGTSVAYEQYF
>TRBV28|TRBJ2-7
CASSSSTGAYEQYF
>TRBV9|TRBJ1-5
CASSVGVDYSNQPQHF
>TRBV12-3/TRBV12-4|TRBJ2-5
CASSSQGSLEETQYF
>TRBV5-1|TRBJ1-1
CASSPGSTYDRWNTEAFF
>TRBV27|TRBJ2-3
CASPGTGATDTQYF
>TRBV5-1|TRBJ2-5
CASSLNPGGRMQETQYF
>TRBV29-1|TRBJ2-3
CSVGAWVMSTDTQYF
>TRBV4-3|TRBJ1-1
CASSQTYSFPEAFF